One and the same sample provided the 20 T cell receptor beta chains below, sequenced in a study of T cell repertoires in cytomegalovirus infection. One entry per CDR3 protein, called by TCRdb with MiXCR from the reads. The data show 75,000 to 100,000 distinct CDR3 sequences, with roughly half seen just once and 85% to 95% held by the top ten. These receptors' targets are unknown. Here the sequenced sample was CD8+ T cells from cultured PBMCs, taken from culture after CMV antigen stimulation. The receptors were gathered from a human donor in good health (CMV status not recorded). Some clones in this sample may be carry-over from other donors' samples.

This clonotype was picked up a small number of times. The J gene is TRBJ2-1, the V gene TRBV7-9; D is unresolved. Germline-derived CDR1 and CDR2 are SEHNR and FQNEAQ (reference sequence). Trimming cost V 1 base and J 6 bases, with 7 bases left between them. This CDR3 contains 13 residues. The CDR3 loop reads CASSLDGSNEQFF. The CDR3, as DNA: TGTGCCAGCAGCTTAGACGGTAGCAATGAGCAGTTCTTC.

The chain is built from TRBV6-2 or TRBV6-3 and TRBJ1-5, with a possible D match to TRBD1 (6 bases). The CDR3 has 15 amino acids. Trimming took off 6 bases at V and 0 bases at J, with 12 bases between the two ends. CDR1 MNHEY and CDR2 SVGEGT come from the germline V gene. In nucleotides, the CDR3 is TGTGCCAGCAGAAGACAGGCTGATAGCAATCAGCCCCAGCATTTT. It yields the protein CASRRQADSNQPQHF.

This clonotype was picked up a small number of times. The chain is built from TRBV7-2 and TRBJ2-7; D gene uncertain. With 3 bases removed from V and 2 bases from J, the gap between germline ends came to 8 bases. This CDR3 contains 13 residues. Germline loops: CDR1 SGHTA, CDR2 FQGNSA. CDR3 nucleotides: TGTGCCAGCAGCTTTGACGTCCCCTACGAGCAGTACTTC. Amino acid sequence: CASSFDVPYEQYF.

This clonotype was counted a few times. The rearrangement uses TRBV7-9 and TRBJ1-1; no definite D call. Germline loops: CDR1 SEHNR, CDR2 FQNEAQ (reference sequence). V was cut by 3 bases and J by 7 bases, with 12 bases left in between. There are 13 residues in the CDR3. As DNA, the CDR3 is TGTGCCAGCAGCTTGGGTGAACGACTTGAAGCTTTCTTT. Translated: CASSLGERLEAFF. Full variable domain (remainder filled in from reference TRBV7-9 and TRBJ1-1): DTGVSQNPRHKITKRGQNVTFRCDPISEHNRLYWYRQTLGQGPEFLTYFQNEAQLEKSRLLSDRFSAERPKGSFSTLEIQRTEQGDSAMYLCASSLGERLEAFFGQGTRLTVV.

The gene calls are TRBV10-3 and TRBJ2-7; D is uncertain. CDR3 length: 12 amino acids. The ends were cut back, 5 bases at V and 1 base at J, with 6 bases in the middle. CDR1 and CDR2 (germline): ENHRY, SYGVKD. CDR3 protein: CAISINSYEQYF. The CDR3, as DNA: TGTGCCATCAGTATAAATTCCTACGAGCAGTACTTC.

The gene calls are TRBV12-3 or TRBV12-4 and TRBJ1-4; TRBD1 aligns across 9 bases. V lost 5 bases, J lost 3 bases, and 4 bases stayed unmatched. This CDR3 is built from 15 residues. In nucleotides, the CDR3 is TGTGCCAGCAGTGGCAACAGGGGGCCTAATGAAAAACTGTTTTTT. It translates to CASSGNRGPNEKLFF.

The gene calls are TRBV4-1 and TRBJ2-5; D tentatively reads TRBD1 or TRBD2 (5 bases each). V was pared by 4 bases and J by 2 bases, with 14 bases between. CDR3 length equals 15 residues. Germline V CDR1 and CDR2: MGHRA, YSYEKL. The chain's CDR3 is CASSPGRDRQETQYF. The CDR3 DNA reads TGCGCCAGCAGCCCGGGACGGGACCGACAAGAGACCCAGTACTTC.

The chain recombines TRBV12-3 or TRBV12-4 with TRBJ2-5; 7 bases fit TRBD2. This CDR3 has 16 residues. V was clipped by 3 bases and J by 1 base; unmatched bases: 8. The DNA of the CDR3 is TGTGCCAGCAGTTTCGAAGGGGAGGGCCGCCAAGAGACCCAGTACTTC. Translated, it gives CASSFEGEGRQETQYF.

The rearrangement uses TRBV7-8 and TRBJ2-2, with no clear D. Germline V lookup: CDR1 SGHVS, CDR2 FQNEAQ. CDR3 length: 14 amino acids. V was cut by 2 bases and J by 6 bases, with 10 bases left in between. CDR3 sequence (DNA): TGTGCCAGCAGCTTACTTGTGGGGTCCGGGGAGCTGTTTTTT. It translates to CASSLLVGSGELFF.

The sample holds a few counts of this clonotype. The chain carries TRBV28 and TRBJ2-1; 9 bases are shared with TRBD1. This CDR3 has 15 residues. Germline CDR1 is MDHEN and CDR2 is SYDVKM. V was pared by 5 bases and J by 7 bases, with 9 bases of the junction left unmatched. The CDR3 region is CASSQRDRVLNEQFF. The CDR3 bases are TGTGCCAGCAGTCAGCGGGACAGGGTATTGAATGAGCAGTTCTTC.

V gene TRBV7-9 combines with J gene TRBJ1-6, with TRBD1 as a possible D gene (5 bases). The V end was cut by 5 bases, the J end by 7 bases, with 6 bases between. The germline V gene has CDR1 SEHNR and CDR2 FQNEAQ (reference sequence). The CDR3 extends over 12 amino acids. The CDR3 spells CASSGGNSPLHF. CDR3 coding DNA: TGTGCCAGCAGCGGGGGGAATTCACCCCTCCACTTT.

This chain links TRBV11-3 with TRBJ2-2; 13 nucleotides line up with TRBD2. The CDR3 is 17 residues long. The germline V gene encodes CDR1 SGHNT and CDR2 YENEEA. Trimming cost V 4 bases and J 6 bases; bases outside gene matches: 8. The CDR3 protein is CASSSGLAGYFPGELFF. CDR3 nucleotides: TGTGCCAGCAGCTCGGGACTAGCGGGGTATTTCCCCGGGGAGCTGTTTTTT.

This clonotype occurred a few times. The chain couples TRBV7-3 to TRBJ2-1; the match to TRBD2 covers 9 bases. CDR3 length: 20 amino acids. J was trimmed by 2 bases and V by 1 base; bases with no gene match: 15. Per germline, CDR1 SGHTA and CDR2 FQGTGA. The CDR3 loop is CASSLISLGGGRAAYNEQFF. The CDR3 bases are TGTGCCAGCAGCTTAATCTCCCTCGGGGGCGGGAGGGCCGCCTACAATGAGCAGTTCTTC.

V is TRBV7-6 and J is TRBJ2-7; 8 bases fit TRBD1. Germline V CDR1 and CDR2: SGHVS, FNYEAQ. Losses at the gene ends were 4 bases for V and 5 bases for J; bases not matched to a gene: 10. The CDR3 extends over 15 amino acids. In DNA form, the CDR3 reads TGTGCCAGCAGCTCCCGGGCAGGGGGCAGGGACGAGCAGTACTTC. Translated, it gives CASSSRAGGRDEQYF.

V gene TRBV7-3 combines with J gene TRBJ2-5, with 11 bases fitting TRBD1. In germline, CDR1 is SGHTA, CDR2 FQGTGA. This CDR3 has 15 amino acids. Losses at the gene ends were 5 bases for V and 5 bases for J; bases not matched to a gene: 7. CDR3 nucleotide sequence: TGTGCCAGCAGCCCCAGGACAGGGGGCGGGGAGACCCAGTACTTC. It is translated as CASSPRTGGGETQYF. Full variable domain (missing parts from reference TRBV7-3 and TRBJ2-5): GAGVSQTPSNKVTEKGKYVELRCDPISGHTALYWYRQSLGQGPEFLIYFQGTGAADDSGLPNDRFFAVRPEGSVSTLKIQRTERGDSAVYLCASSPRTGGGETQYFGPGTRLLVL.

A few counts support this clonotype. The chain is built from TRBV19 and TRBJ1-6; D gene uncertain. Germline-derived CDR1 and CDR2 are LNHDA and SQIVND (reference sequence). Trimming removed 3 bases at V and 0 bases at J, with 15 bases between. This CDR3 has 18 residues. CDR3 in DNA: TGTGCCAGTAGTATCGACGGAGGGTTTAGCTCCTATAATTCACCCCTCCACTTT. This translates into CASSIDGGFSSYNSPLHF.

The V and J genes are TRBV6-1 and TRBJ1-4; no reliable D call. Germline V lookup: CDR1 MNHNS, CDR2 SASEGT. This CDR3 contains 14 residues. The V end was cut by 2 bases, the J end by 8 bases, with 12 bases between. The CDR3 DNA is TGTGCCAGCAGTGAAAACAGATGGGAAGAAAAACTGTTTTTT. Its protein product is CASSENRWEEKLFF.

The chain uses TRBV20-1 and TRBJ1-1; no firm D call. Germline CDR1 is DFQATT and CDR2 is SNEGSKA (reference sequence). CDR3 length equals 15 residues. V lost 1 base to trimming and J lost 1 base, with 13 bases between them. The CDR3 sequence: CSARGSIEGNTEAFF. The DNA of the CDR3 is TGCAGTGCTAGAGGTTCTATCGAAGGGAACACTGAAGCTTTCTTT.

V is TRBV6-5 and J is TRBJ2-1; D is possibly TRBD1 or TRBD2 (6 bases each). V was trimmed by 2 bases and J by 3 bases, leaving 8 bases between them. Germline CDR1 and CDR2: MNHEY and SVGAGI. This CDR3 has 14 amino acids. The CDR3 protein is CASSYRGVYNEQFF. CDR3 coding DNA: TGTGCCAGCAGTTACAGGGGGGTCTACAATGAGCAGTTCTTC.

The chain uses TRBV29-1 and TRBJ1-5; the D gene is possibly TRBD1 (6 bases). CDR3 length: 14 amino acids. Trimming pared 6 bases from V and 0 bases from J, leaving 12 bases between. Germline V lookup: CDR1 SQVTM, CDR2 ANQGSEA. The CDR3 DNA reads as TGCAGCGTCTCGGGACAAGATAGCAATCAGCCCCAGCATTTT. This sequence encodes CSVSGQDSNQPQHF.